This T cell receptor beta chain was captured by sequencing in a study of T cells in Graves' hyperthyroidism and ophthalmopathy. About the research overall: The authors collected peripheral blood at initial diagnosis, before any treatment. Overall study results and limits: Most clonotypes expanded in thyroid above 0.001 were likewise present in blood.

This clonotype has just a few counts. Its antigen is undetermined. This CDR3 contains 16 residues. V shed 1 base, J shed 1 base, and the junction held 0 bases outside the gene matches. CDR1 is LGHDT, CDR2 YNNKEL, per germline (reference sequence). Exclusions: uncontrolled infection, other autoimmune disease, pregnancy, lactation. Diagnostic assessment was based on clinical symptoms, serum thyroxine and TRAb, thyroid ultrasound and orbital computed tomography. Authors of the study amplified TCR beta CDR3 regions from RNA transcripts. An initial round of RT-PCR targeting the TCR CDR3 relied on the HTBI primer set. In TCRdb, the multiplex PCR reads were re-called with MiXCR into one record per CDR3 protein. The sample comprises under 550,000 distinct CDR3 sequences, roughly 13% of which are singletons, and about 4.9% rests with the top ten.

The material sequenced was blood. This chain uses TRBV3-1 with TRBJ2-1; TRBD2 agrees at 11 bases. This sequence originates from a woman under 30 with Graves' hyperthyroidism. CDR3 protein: CASSQGLAGSYNEQFF. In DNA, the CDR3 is TGTGCCAGCAGCCAAGGACTAGCGGGATCCTACAATGAGCAGTTCTTC.